The clone carrying this TCR beta chain turned up a few times. Its cognate antigen is unknown. The sample is drawn from a study of identical twins. Study findings and constraints: Insertion counts were lower in abundant cord blood beta clonotypes, a trend that memory repertoires did not show.

V shed 6 bases, J shed 3 bases, and the junction held 7 bases outside the gene matches. The CDR3 runs 14 residues. TCRdb called the 5' RACE reads again in MiXCR, with one record for every CDR3 protein. The data show hundreds of thousands of distinct CDR3 sequences, with about 7% seen just once and 1.6% held by the top ten. Donors uniformly comprised healthy Caucasians. These sequences were also reported in another study, on yellow fever vaccine responses in identical twins.

The clonotype comes from a woman aged 18 to 35 in good health. Material: PBMCs. The chain couples TRBV12-3 or TRBV12-4 to TRBJ2-7; 8 bases fit TRBD1. The chain's CDR3 is CASSHSTGVYEQYV. CDR3 in DNA: TGTGCCAGCAGCCACTCGACAGGGGTCTACGAGCAGTACGTC.